This TCR beta chain was documented in a study of blood T cell repertoires in COVID-19. Looking at the study overall: The United States, Italy and Spain were the sources of the acute and convalescent COVID-19 samples.

In the original processing: Reference gene primer amplification in the assay estimated nucleated cell counts. Clones were sequenced by immunoSEQ multiplex PCR, and TCRdb holds only the in-frame ones, with some missing. The DNA was the basis for D and trimming; V, J and clone size are from that table. Of roughly 330,000 clones in the sample, about nine tenths were seen once. The CDR3 sequence is 15 residues long. Germline V gives CDR1 WNHNN, CDR2 SYGVQD (reference sequence). V gave up 0 bases and J gave up 3 bases, with 12 bases separating them. This study enrolled people aged about 18 to 90 from about two dozen US geographic areas. Cohorts were assigned according to the clinical history that participants reported.

The source of this sequence is a young woman who had recovered from COVID-19. The material sequenced was PBMCs or T cells enriched from blood (not recorded which). The gene calls are TRBV10-1 and TRBJ2-7, with D maybe TRBD1 (5 bases). Written as DNA, the CDR3 is TGCGCCAGCAGTGAGTCGGAGCAGGGTGACTACGAGCAGTACTTC. It yields the protein CASSESEQGDYEQYF.